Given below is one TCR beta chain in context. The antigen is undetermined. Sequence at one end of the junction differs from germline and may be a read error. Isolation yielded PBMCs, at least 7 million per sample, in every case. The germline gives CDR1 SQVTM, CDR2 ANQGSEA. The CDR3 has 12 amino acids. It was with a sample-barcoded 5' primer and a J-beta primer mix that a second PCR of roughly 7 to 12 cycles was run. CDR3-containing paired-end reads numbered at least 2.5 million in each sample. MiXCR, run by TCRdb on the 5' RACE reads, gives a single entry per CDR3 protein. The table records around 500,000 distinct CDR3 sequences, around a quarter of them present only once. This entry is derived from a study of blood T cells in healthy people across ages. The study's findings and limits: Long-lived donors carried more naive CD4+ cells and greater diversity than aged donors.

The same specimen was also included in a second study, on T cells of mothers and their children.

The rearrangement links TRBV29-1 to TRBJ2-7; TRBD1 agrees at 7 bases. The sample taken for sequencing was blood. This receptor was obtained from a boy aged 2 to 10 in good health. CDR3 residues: CSIRQGRNERFF. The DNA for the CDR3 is TGCAGCATTCGACAGGGCAGGAACGAGCGGTTCTTC.